This T cell receptor (beta chain) was identified in a study of T-cell reconstitution after alpha-beta-depleted transplantation in children. The study, taken as a whole, reports: Several hundred expanded graft clones reportedly were the source of alpha-beta T cells about two months after transplant. Several patients had high TCRbeta diversity at day 60; it came from surviving recipient T cells and thymic progenitors. At the one-year point after transplant, T-cell counts and TCRbeta diversity were found to come mostly from T cells that had been newly produced.

In germline, CDR1 is SGHRS, CDR2 YFSETQ. The J segment lost 6 bases and the V segment lost 6 bases, leaving 10 bases of the junction unmatched. The CDR3 extends over 14 amino acids. The authors prepared the TCRbeta library with unique molecular identifiers. TCRdb fed the PCR reads into MiXCR, producing one record per CDR3 protein. Counted here are some 840,000 distinct CDR3 sequences, 15% to 20% occurring once; the ten biggest clones make up around 5.3%. This clonotype has at least ten counts. Its antigen is unidentified. The sample was PBMCs, mostly from graft donor cells, taken 360 days after TCRalphabeta/CD19-depleted stem cell transplant. The TCR comes from a male patient younger than 18 who had a stem cell transplant for acute lymphoblastic leukemia, so the T cells may come from the graft donor. This chain uses TRBV5-1 with TRBJ1-1; 8 nucleotides align to TRBD1. The CDR3, as DNA: TGCGCCAGCACCCCGAGGCAGGGGGCTTCTGAAGCTTTCTTT. Translated, it gives CASTPRQGASEAFF.